This T cell receptor (beta chain) was sequenced during a study of T cell repertoires in cytomegalovirus infection. Study-wide background: Recently identified HLA-C-restricted CMV epitopes were used, and well-studied HLA-B-restricted CMV epitopes were used as well. Carrying CMV and the relevant HLA type showed in public TCR beta signatures. Study-level points and caveats: Totalled public TCR beta family frequency picked out people who carried CMV plus the relevant HLA.

TCRdb fed the reads into MiXCR, producing one record per CDR3 protein. The sample contains about 920,000 distinct CDR3 sequences, 31% of which appear only once. The J segment lost 5 bases and the V segment lost 4 bases, leaving 6 bases of the junction unmatched. Germline CDR1 WSHSY, CDR2 SAAADI. The CDR3 consists of 15 residues. On this clonotype itself: What it binds is unknown.

The sequences come from cultured CD8+ T cells from PBMCs, collected from culture after CMV antigen stimulation. The sequence was obtained from a human donor in good health (CMV status not recorded). Some clones in this sample may be carry-over from other donors' samples. The rearrangement uses TRBV10-2 and TRBJ1-2, with 11 bases that match TRBD1. CDR3: CASSGGQGDVYGYTF. In DNA, the CDR3 is TGCGCCAGCAGTGGGGGACAGGGGGACGTATATGGCTACACCTTC.